These T cell receptor beta chains were read from a single sample in a study of technical replicates of blood from a few donors. Generated by immunoSEQ multiplex PCR, the TCRdb table keeps only in-frame clones and is missing some. The repertoire holds nearly 80,000 clones, with 90% to 95% as singletons. Source material: T cells isolated from PBMCs. The receptors shown here come from a human donor in good health. Each CDR3 is given with its conserved first and last residue. The D gene is left open where the match is weak. Only some rows state a clone size, as once, few, many or a class for expanded clones.

J	D	V	size	DNA	CDR3
TRBJ2-7	TRBD1	TRBV27	.	TGTGCCAGCAGTTTAGGGACAGCCTACGAGCAGTACTTC	CASSLGTAYEQYF
TRBJ2-3	.	TRBV5-4	once	TGTGCCAGCAGCTTGGTACAGGGACCCGATACGCAGTATTTT	CASSLVQGPDTQYF
TRBJ1-5	.	TRBV6-5	once	TGTGCCAGCAGTTCCCTCAGTAATCAGCCCCAGCATTTT	CASSSLSNQPQHF
TRBJ2-2	.	TRBV7-9	.	TGTGCCAGCAGCTTTAGCGAGAACACCGGGGAGCTGTTTTTT	CASSFSENTGELFF
TRBJ2-3	TRBD2	TRBV29-1	.	TGCAGCGTTGACGCTAGCGGGAGCATCGGAAGCACAGATACGCAGTATTTT	CSVDASGSIGSTDTQYF
TRBJ2-6	.	TRBV5-8	.	TGTGCCAGCAGCTTGGTTCGACTAGTTCCCTCTGGGGCCAACGTCCTGACTTTC	CASSLVRLVPSGANVLTF
TRBJ2-1	TRBD2	TRBV28	.	TGTGCCAGCAGTTCCACACGACTAGCGGGAGCCAATGAGCAGTTCTTC	CASSSTRLAGANEQFF
TRBJ1-1	.	TRBV27	.	TGTGCCAGCAGGAGTCTGAACACTGAAGCTTTCTTT	CASRSLNTEAFF
TRBJ1-2	.	TRBV10-3	once	TGTGCCATCAGTGAGACTAAAACAGGACACTACTATGGCTACACCTTC	CAISETKTGHYYGYTF
TRBJ1-1	.	TRBV19	.	TGTGCCAGTAGTATTTTCGAGGGTTCTGAAGCTTTCTTT	CASSIFEGSEAFF
TRBJ1-2	TRBD1	TRBV13	.	TGTGCCAGCAGCATGGGATCCGGACAGGGGGGAGTAGGGTATGGCTACACCTTC	CASSMGSGQGGVGYGYTF
TRBJ2-1	TRBD2	TRBV5-6	once	TGTGCCAGCAGCTTGGGGCTAGCGGGAGGGTTTGGTCAGTTCTTC	CASSLGLAGGFGQFF
TRBJ2-2	TRBD1	TRBV5-1	.	TGCGCCAGCAGCTATGGACAGGGGGGGCACGGGGAGCTGTTTTTT	CASSYGQGGHGELFF
TRBJ2-7	TRBD2	TRBV25-1	.	TGTGCCAGCAGTGAGGGACTAGCGGGAGATCCAGGGTACGAGCAGTACTTC	CASSEGLAGDPGYEQYF
TRBJ2-7	TRBD2	TRBV6-8	.	TGTGCCAGCAGTCAACCTAGCGGGAGACACGAGCAGTACTTC	CASSQPSGRHEQYF
TRBJ2-7	.	TRBV28	.	TGTGCCAGCACAACAGGTAGTTATGAGCAGTACTTC	CASTTGSYEQYF
TRBJ1-4	.	TRBV20-1	.	TGCAGTGCTAGTCCCGTGAAACTGTTTTTT	CSASPVKLFF
TRBJ1-3	.	TRBV30	.	TGTGCCTGGAGTGTCCCTGGCAACACCATATATTTT	CAWSVPGNTIYF
TRBJ1-3	.	TRBV9	.	TGTGCCAGCAGCGTAGGCAGGGCTGGAAACACCATATATTTT	CASSVGRAGNTIYF
TRBJ1-2	.	TRBV4-3	.	TGCGCCAGCAGCCAAGACAACGGCTATGGCTACACCTTC	CASSQDNGYGYTF
TRBJ2-1	.	TRBV9	.	TGTGCCAGCAGCTCCACCGGGAGCTCCTACAATGAGCAGTTCTTC	CASSSTGSSYNEQFF
TRBJ2-5	.	TRBV11-2	.	TGTGCCAGCAGCTTAGGGACCGGGACACGGTACCAAGAGACCCAGTACTTC	CASSLGTGTRYQETQYF
TRBJ2-5	TRBD1	TRBV11-3	.	TGTGCCAGCAGCTTAAAAGGGGGCATTGAGACCCAGTACTTC	CASSLKGGIETQYF
TRBJ2-1	TRBD2	TRBV6-5	few	TGTGCCAGCAGCCTCCGGGACTATTCCTACAATGAGCAGTTCTTC	CASSLRDYSYNEQFF
TRBJ2-5	TRBD2	TRBV7-9	once	TGTGCCAGCAGCTTAGTTAGCGGGGCCCAAGAGACCCAGTACTTC	CASSLVSGAQETQYF
TRBJ2-3	TRBD2	TRBV6-1	.	TGTGCCAGCATCCTAGCGGGTACGCAGTATTTT	CASILAGTQYF
TRBJ1-1	TRBD1	TRBV6-5	.	TGTGCCAGCAGCCCGGACAGGCCTATGAACACTGAAGCTTTCTTT	CASSPDRPMNTEAFF
TRBJ1-1	.	TRBV7-3	.	TGTGCCAGCAGCTTTAGTGAGGAAACTGAAGCTTTCTTT	CASSFSEETEAFF
TRBJ2-7	TRBD2	TRBV10-1	.	TGCGCCGGCAGTGAGTCTTGGACTAGCCGAGTCTGCTCCTACGAGCAGTACTTC	CAGSESWTSRVCSYEQYF
TRBJ1-5	TRBD1	TRBV27	.	TGTGCCAGCAGTCAAATGGCAGGGGGAAATCAGCCCCAGCATTTT	CASSQMAGGNQPQHF
TRBJ2-2	.	TRBV5-1	.	TGCGCCAGCAGCGTAAGGACTTCTTATACCGGGGAGCTGTTTTTT	CASSVRTSYTGELFF
TRBJ2-2	TRBD2	TRBV7-2	.	TGTGCCAGCAGCTTAGGTTCGGGAGGGGACACCGGGGAGCTGTTTTTT	CASSLGSGGDTGELFF
TRBJ2-3	.	TRBV5-1	.	TGCGCCAGCAGCTTAGCGACAGATACGCAGTATTTT	CASSLATDTQYF
TRBJ1-3	TRBD1	TRBV28	.	TGTGCCAGCAGTCCAGGGACAGGGGAGGACACCATATATTTT	CASSPGTGEDTIYF
TRBJ2-5	.	TRBV2	.	TGTGCCAGCAGTGAATTAGGGAGGACCCAGTACTTC	CASSELGRTQYF
TRBJ1-2	TRBD1	TRBV11-2	.	TGTGCCAGCAGCTCCACAGGGGGCTCGGTCTATGGCTACACCTTC	CASSSTGGSVYGYTF
TRBJ1-1	.	TRBV28	.	TGTGCCAGCAGTTTTGCAGGCCGTTCTGAAGCTTTCTTT	CASSFAGRSEAFF
TRBJ2-1	TRBD1	TRBV4-2	.	TGTGCCAGCAGCCAAGAACCGGGACAGGCTGATGAGCAGTTCTTC	CASSQEPGQADEQFF
TRBJ2-2	TRBD1	TRBV19	.	TGTGCCAGTATGGCAGGGGGACCCCTTTATCACGGGGAGCTGTTTTTT	CASMAGGPLYHGELFF
TRBJ1-5	.	TRBV2	.	TGTGCCAGCAGTGGGGGAGCGGAGCCCCAGCATTTT	CASSGGAEPQHF
TRBJ1-2	.	TRBV9	.	TGTGCCAGCAGCGCGACGACAGCGGGGGGCTACACCTTC	CASSATTAGGYTF
TRBJ1-5	.	TRBV5-5	.	TGTGCCAGCAGCTTGGCGGGTGGACAGCCCCAGCATTTT	CASSLAGGQPQHF
TRBJ2-3	.	TRBV9	.	TGTGCCAGCTCCATCGGGGGACTCTCCGCAGATACGCAGTATTTT	CASSIGGLSADTQYF
TRBJ2-1	TRBD2	TRBV9	.	TGTGCCAGCAGCGTAGGTCCGGGACTAGCGCACAATGAGCAGTTCTTC	CASSVGPGLAHNEQFF
TRBJ2-7	TRBD2	TRBV6-6	.	TGTGCCAGCGAGCGGGAGGGCGTATACGAGCAGTACTTC	CASEREGVYEQYF
TRBJ1-2	.	TRBV25-1	.	TGTGCCAGCAGTGAATGGGACTTGAACTATGGCTACACCTTC	CASSEWDLNYGYTF
TRBJ1-4	.	TRBV19	.	TGTGCCAGTACCCCCGGATGGAGAACTAATGAAAAACTGTTTTTT	CASTPGWRTNEKLFF
TRBJ2-5	.	TRBV5-6	.	TGTGCCAGCAGCTTGGAATGGAGAGAGACCCAGTACTTC	CASSLEWRETQYF
TRBJ2-7	TRBD1	TRBV2	.	TGTGCCAGCAGGGGATCACAGGGGCTTTCCTCCTACGAGCAGTACTTC	CASRGSQGLSSYEQYF
TRBJ1-3	TRBD1	TRBV10-3	.	TGTGCCATCAGTGGATCACAGGGGAACACCATATATTTT	CAISGSQGNTIYF
TRBJ1-1	.	TRBV6-6	once	TGTGCCAGCAGCCTGGCCTCCTACAGTGAATTT	CASSLASYSEF
TRBJ1-5	TRBD1	TRBV2	.	TGTGCCAGCAGTGAGTTTGTCGGGACAGGGAAGTTTTTAGGTCAGCCCCAGCATTTT	CASSEFVGTGKFLGQPQHF
TRBJ2-3	TRBD1	TRBV5-1	.	TGCGCCAGCAGCTTTCGTACAGGGGTAGATACGCAGTATTTT	CASSFRTGVDTQYF